This is a list of T cell receptor beta chains from one sample in a study of identical twins. TCRdb re-analysed the 5' RACE reads in MiXCR, keeping a single row per CDR3 protein. This sample yields 1.5 million or so distinct CDR3 sequences, of which around a third are seen a single time; under 0.35% belongs to the top ten. The specimen sequenced was cord blood. These receptors came from a newborn girl in good health. The CDR3 runs from the conserved cysteine through the conserved F or W. D genes are given only for firm matches. For some rows the clone size is stated as once, few or many, or as a class when expanded; others skip it.

cdr3_nt,cdr3_aa,d_call,clone_size,j_call,v_call
TGCAGTGCTCTCGCCGAGACTAGTAGCGGGGAGCTGTTTTTT,CSALAETSSGELFF,-,few,TRBJ2-2,TRBV20-1
TGTGCCAGCAGAGCTCATAAATCGCCAGGGGATACGCAGTATTTT,CASRAHKSPGDTQYF,-,-,TRBJ2-3,TRBV28
TGTGCCAGCAGCTTAGACCCGACAGGGGTGCAGCCCCAGCATTTT,CASSLDPTGVQPQHF,TRBD1,once,TRBJ1-5,TRBV11-2
TGTGCCAGCAGCTTAGTGCGGGGTGGGGTCAATCAGCCCCAGCATTTT,CASSLVRGGVNQPQHF,-,-,TRBJ1-5,TRBV7-2
TGTGCCAGCAGCGCTCAGGGGGCGAGCCGACACATCTATGAGCAGTTCTTC,CASSAQGASRHIYEQFF,TRBD1,few,TRBJ2-1,TRBV11-1
TGCGCCAGCAGCCAAGAGGCACAGGGTAGGGGAAAACTGTTTTTT,CASSQEAQGRGKLFF,-,-,TRBJ1-4,TRBV4-1
TGTGCCAGCAACCCGTCCTACATCTCCTACAATGAGCAGTTCTTC,CASNPSYISYNEQFF,-,-,TRBJ2-1,TRBV6-1
TGTGCCAGCAGCTCGAGACTAGCGGGGGCGGAAGATACGCAGTATTTT,CASSSRLAGAEDTQYF,TRBD2,-,TRBJ2-3,TRBV4-2
TGTGCCAGCAGTCCCCGGACAGTTAATTCACCCCTCCACTTT,CASSPRTVNSPLHF,-,-,TRBJ1-6,TRBV25-1
TGCAGTGCGTCGGGATCCAGCTATGGCTACACCTTC,CSASGSSYGYTF,-,few,TRBJ1-2,TRBV20-1
TGCGCCAGCGGGGGACTGGGACCTTACAATGAGCAGTTCTTC,CASGGLGPYNEQFF,-,-,TRBJ2-1,TRBV10-2
TGTGCCAGCAGCCCTCGGGGAGGAGGCTACAATGAGCAGTTCTTC,CASSPRGGGYNEQFF,-,few,TRBJ2-1,TRBV9
TGTGCCATCCGCGAGCCGCCCTATGGCTACACCTTC,CAIREPPYGYTF,-,few,TRBJ1-2,TRBV10-3
TGTGCCAGCAGTTTGGACAGAACTAACTACGAGCAGTACTTC,CASSLDRTNYEQYF,-,-,TRBJ2-7,TRBV27
TGTGCCAGCAGCCCCCTCGGCGGGAGGGCAAGAAATGAGCAGTTCTTC,CASSPLGGRARNEQFF,TRBD2,-,TRBJ2-1,TRBV3-1
TGTGCCAGCAGCACCGGGACAGGGGACTATGGCTACACCTTC,CASSTGTGDYGYTF,TRBD1,few,TRBJ1-2,TRBV11-2
TGCGCCAGCAGCTTGGCGATGACTAGCGGAGAGACCCAGTACTTC,CASSLAMTSGETQYF,TRBD2,-,TRBJ2-5,TRBV5-1
TGTGCCAGGACGAGAGACTCGTGGGCGACCCAGTACTTC,CARTRDSWATQYF,-,-,TRBJ2-5,TRBV27
TGTGCCAGCAGCGGGGTAGGGGGGGAGCAGTACTTC,CASSGVGGEQYF,-,-,TRBJ2-7,TRBV5-5
TGTGCCAGCAGGCCGGGACTAGCGGGATTGAGGGAGCAGTACTTC,CASRPGLAGLREQYF,TRBD2,-,TRBJ2-7,TRBV6-5
TGTGCCAGGATCTTCTATGAGCAGTACTTC,CARIFYEQYF,-,once,TRBJ2-7,TRBV28
TGTGCCAGCAGCTGGGACCTCAAGAGGGGTGAAAAACTGTTTTTT,CASSWDLKRGEKLFF,-,few,TRBJ1-4,TRBV7-9
TGTGCCAGCAGTTTGATGGTAGAAGGCACAGATACGCAGTATTTT,CASSLMVEGTDTQYF,-,-,TRBJ2-3,TRBV28
TGTGCCAGCACCCCTGGCGGTAGCCGACTCTACAATGAGCAGTTCTTC,CASTPGGSRLYNEQFF,-,many,TRBJ2-1,TRBV12-3/TRBV12-4
TGCAGTGTCGGAACGACAGGCTATCAGCCCCGGCATTTT,CSVGTTGYQPRHF,-,-,TRBJ1-5,TRBV20-1
TGTGCCAGCACCCTAAAGCGGGAAGATGAGCAGTTCTTC,CASTLKREDEQFF,TRBD2,-,TRBJ2-1,TRBV12-3/TRBV12-4
TGTGCCAGCAGAGTTCCAGGGGGAAACACCATATATTTT,CASRVPGGNTIYF,-,-,TRBJ1-3,TRBV25-1
TGTGCCAGCAGATCTAGCGGGGCCACCGGGGAGCTGTTTTTT,CASRSSGATGELFF,TRBD2,-,TRBJ2-2,TRBV6-4
TGCGCCAGCAGCTTGGAGGGCAGGGGGAACTATGGCTACACCTTC,CASSLEGRGNYGYTF,TRBD1,few,TRBJ1-2,TRBV5-1
TGCAGTGCTAGAGATCAGGGGACGGGGGGGCCCGAAGATACGCAGTATTTT,CSARDQGTGGPEDTQYF,TRBD2,few,TRBJ2-3,TRBV20-1
TGCGCCAGCAGCCAAGCCCGGGGCGTATCTTACGAGCAGTACTTC,CASSQARGVSYEQYF,-,few,TRBJ2-7,TRBV4-1
TGTGCCAGCTCACCAGGGCTAGCGGGAAGATCGCGCACAGATACGCAGTATTTT,CASSPGLAGRSRTDTQYF,TRBD2,-,TRBJ2-3,TRBV18
TGTGCCAGCAGTCCACAAAGCGGGAGCTCCTACAATGAGCAGTACTTC,CASSPQSGSSYNEQYF,TRBD2,-,TRBJ2-7,TRBV28
TGCGCCAGCAGCAAGACCGGGACAGGGAACCACGAGCAGTACTTC,CASSKTGTGNHEQYF,TRBD1,-,TRBJ2-7,TRBV5-1
TGTGCCAGCAGCGTAGGGAGGGGCGGGAGGCCCTACAATGAGCAGTTCTTC,CASSVGRGGRPYNEQFF,TRBD2,-,TRBJ2-1,TRBV9
TGCAGCGCCCTACTAGCGGGTAACCCCTACGAGCAGTACTTC,CSALLAGNPYEQYF,TRBD2,many,TRBJ2-7,TRBV29-1
TGTGCCAGCAGTTTTCCAGGGCTGAGCAATCAGCCCCAGCATTTT,CASSFPGLSNQPQHF,-,-,TRBJ1-5,TRBV28
TGTGCCAGCAGCTTACGGGACTATAGCTCCTACGAGCAGTACTTC,CASSLRDYSSYEQYF,TRBD2,-,TRBJ2-7,TRBV11-1
TGCAGTGCTAGGTCAAACCCCGATCCCGAGACCCAGTACTTC,CSARSNPDPETQYF,-,-,TRBJ2-5,TRBV20-1
TGTGCCAGCAGCTTAAGACCTCGCACAGATACGCAGTATTTT,CASSLRPRTDTQYF,-,many,TRBJ2-3,TRBV11-2
TGTGCCAGCCGCCGGGGACAGGTCATGAACACTGAAGCTTTCTTT,CASRRGQVMNTEAFF,TRBD1,-,TRBJ1-1,TRBV28
TGTGCCAGCAGCCAAGATATCACAGGGGGGGATACGCAGTATTTT,CASSQDITGGDTQYF,TRBD1,many,TRBJ2-3,TRBV4-2
TGTGCCAGCAGCCCTTCCCCTTCCACTGAAGCTTTCTTT,CASSPSPSTEAFF,-,few,TRBJ1-1,TRBV7-2
TGTGCCAGCAGTTCCAGGGACAGGCTAAACTCACCCCTCCACTTT,CASSSRDRLNSPLHF,TRBD1,few,TRBJ1-6,TRBV12-3/TRBV12-4
TGCAGTGCTGGACGTACCGGGACAGGTTCCCAGCCCCAGCATTTT,CSAGRTGTGSQPQHF,TRBD1,-,TRBJ1-5,TRBV20-1
TGCAGTGCTAGACAGGGACTAGCCAAAAACATTCAGTACTTC,CSARQGLAKNIQYF,-,few,TRBJ2-4,TRBV20-1
TGTGCCACCTATAGCGGGGGTTCGGATGAGCAGTTCTTC,CATYSGGSDEQFF,TRBD2,few,TRBJ2-1,TRBV10-3
TGCGCCAGCAGCGCTCTAAGAGGAGATACGCAGTATTTT,CASSALRGDTQYF,-,few,TRBJ2-3,TRBV5-1
TGTGCCAGCAGCTCAGGACAGGAGTCGCAGTATTTT,CASSSGQESQYF,TRBD1,few,TRBJ2-3,TRBV7-8
TGTGCCAGCAGTTCCGAGGCCCGGGACAGTTACTACACAGATACGCAGTATTTT,CASSSEARDSYYTDTQYF,TRBD1,few,TRBJ2-3,TRBV28
TGTGCCAGCGTCGACAGGGTGGGGTACGAGCAGTACTTC,CASVDRVGYEQYF,TRBD1,-,TRBJ2-7,TRBV28
TGTGCCAGCAGCCGACAGGGGATCCTCCAAGAGACCCAGTACTTC,CASSRQGILQETQYF,TRBD1,few,TRBJ2-5,TRBV2